Presented here are 24 T cell receptor beta chains from one specimen sequenced in a study of T cell changes during pregnancy in multiple sclerosis. Repertoires were generated with immunoSEQ multiplex PCR, while TCRdb's copy carries only in-frame clones and drops some. The repertoire has over 45,000 clones, 85% to 90% of them found once; the top ten carry 1.4% to 1.5%. The source was peripheral blood, collected in the first trimester of pregnancy. Source of these receptors: a female donor in good health, enrolled as a control in a pregnancy study.

The V call is TRBV29-1, the J call TRBJ2-1; 9 nucleotides agree with TRBD2. This CDR3 is 15 amino acids long. CDR1 and CDR2 from the germline V gene are SQVTM and ANQGSEA. Losses at the gene ends were 2 bases for V and 4 bases for J; bases not matched to a gene: 6. CDR3 sequence reads: CSVERGTSSYNEQFF. CDR3 in DNA: TGCAGCGTTGAACGTGGGACTAGCTCGTACAATGAGCAGTTCTTC.

The V call is TRBV5-4, the J call TRBJ1-1; 8 bases line up with TRBD1. After removal of 0 bases from V and 7 bases from J, the junction contained 11 bases not matched to a gene. Germline V gene data show CDR1 as SGHNT and CDR2 as YYREEE (reference sequence). The length of the CDR3 is 16 residues. In nucleotides, the CDR3 is TGTGCCAGCAGCTTGGGGGGAACTCAGGGGGCAGGTGAAGCTTTCTTT. It specifies CASSLGGTQGAGEAFF.

The genes are TRBV6-6 and TRBJ2-1; D is uncertain. The germline V and J ends were trimmed by 0 bases and 5 bases, with 11 bases remaining between them. CDR1 is MNHNY, CDR2 SVGAGI, per germline (reference sequence). The CDR3 consists of 15 residues. The CDR3 DNA is TGTGCCAGCAGTTACTCGATCACCGGAGACAATGAGCAGTTCTTC. This codes for CASSYSITGDNEQFF.

The V call is TRBV7-4, the J call TRBJ1-5, with D uncertain. The V gene lost 1 base and the J gene lost 0 bases, with 19 bases spanning the gap. This CDR3 has 19 amino acids. Germline V gene lookup returns CDR1 SGHVT and CDR2 SQSDAQ. CDR3 in amino acids: CASSLGGFGRHFSNQPQHF. In DNA, the CDR3 is TGTGCCAGCAGCTTAGGGGGTTTCGGGAGACACTTTAGCAATCAGCCCCAGCATTTT.

V is TRBV2 and J is TRBJ2-7, with 9 bases matching TRBD1. The CDR3 runs to 14 residues. Trimming took 8 bases from V and 5 from J; bases not matched to a gene: 10. Germline V gene sequence: CDR1 SNHLY, CDR2 FYNNEI. The CDR3 bases are TGTGCCAGCGGCCCACAGGGGGCGCACAACGAGCAGTACTTC. This translates into CASGPQGAHNEQYF.

The rearrangement joins TRBV6-5 to TRBJ1-1, with D perhaps matching TRBD1 (5 bases). Germline CDR1 MNHEY, CDR2 SVGAGI. V lost 6 bases, J lost 0 bases, and 14 bases lay in between. The CDR3 is 15 amino acids. The DNA for the CDR3 is TGTGCCAGCAGGCGTCAGGGTGCCCTGAACACTGAAGCTTTCTTT. As protein: CASRRQGALNTEAFF.

The chain employs TRBV5-1 and TRBJ2-2; a weak D match, TRBD2 (6 bases). CDR3 size: 18 residues. V was shortened by 2 bases and J by 0 bases, with 17 bases between the two germline ends. Germline CDR1 is SGHRS and CDR2 is YFSETQ. The CDR3 reads CASSLFPEDYANTGELFF. CDR3 nucleotides: TGCGCCAGCAGCTTATTCCCGGAGGACTATGCGAACACCGGGGAGCTGTTTTTT.

The chain has TRBV6-1 and TRBJ2-7; 11 bases are shared with TRBD2. This CDR3 spans 15 amino acids. V shed 5 bases, J shed 3 bases, and the junction held 6 bases outside the gene matches. Germline V gene lookup returns CDR1 MNHNS and CDR2 SASEGT. The CDR3 is CASSRQLAGDYEQYF. The CDR3 DNA reads TGTGCCAGCAGTCGACAACTAGCGGGAGACTACGAGCAGTACTTC.

J is TRBJ1-4 and V is TRBV19; tentatively, D is TRBD1 (5 bases). The length of the CDR3 is 12 residues. The germline CDR1 and CDR2 sequences are LNHDA and SQIVND (reference sequence). V lost 11 bases and J 10 bases, leaving 17 bases between the germline ends. CDR3 in amino acids: CASHQGGGKLFF. The CDR3 DNA reads TGTGCCTCCCACCAGGGAGGTGGAAAACTGTTTTTT.

Here the CDR3 reads CSVVTQGTNEKLFF. The CDR3 nucleotides read TGCAGCGTAGTTACACAGGGCACTAATGAAAAACTGTTTTTT. This sequence joins TRBV29-1 and TRBJ1-4; D is perhaps TRBD1 (6 bases). The ends were cut back, 6 bases at V and 2 bases at J, with 13 bases in the middle. The CDR3 has 14 amino acids. The germline V gene has CDR1 SQVTM and CDR2 ANQGSEA.

This clone was counted a single time. The chain joins TRBV28 to TRBJ1-2; TRBD1 matches 9 bases. The ends lost 5 bases at V and 2 bases at J; junction bases unmatched: 6. The CDR3 totals 15 residues. The germline gives CDR1 MDHEN, CDR2 SYDVKM. The CDR3 DNA is TGTGCCAGCAGTAGATCCGGGACAGGGAACTATGGCTACACCTTC. It codes for CASSRSGTGNYGYTF.

This rearrangement joins TRBV27 to TRBJ2-7, with TRBD1 matching 7 bases. The CDR3 runs 16 residues. The ends lost 4 bases at V and 4 bases at J; junction bases unmatched: 13. CDR1 and CDR2 (germline): MNHEY, SMNVEV (reference sequence). The CDR3 loop is CASSSFPAGGTYEQYF. The CDR3 DNA is TGTGCCAGCAGTTCTTTCCCCGCAGGGGGTACTTACGAGCAGTACTTC.

The chain joins TRBV6-5 to TRBJ1-6; D might be TRBD1 (5 bases). The V gene's germline CDR1 is MNHEY and CDR2 SVGAGI. The CDR3 has 14 amino acids. The V end was cut by 2 bases, the J end by 9 bases, with 11 bases between. CDR3 in DNA: TGTGCCAGCAGTTACACAGGTGGACCTTCACCCCTCCACTTT. This encodes CASSYTGGPSPLHF.

CDR3 sequence (DNA): TGTGCCTGGAGCGGAAACAGGGAGGGCTACGAGCAGTACTTC. It encodes CAWSGNREGYEQYF. This chain uses TRBV30 with TRBJ2-7; maybe TRBD2 (7 bases). V was clipped by 3 bases and J by 3 bases, with 15 bases between them. The CDR3 has 14 amino acids. CDR1 and CDR2 from the germline V gene are GTSNPN and SVGIG (reference sequence).

This chain links TRBV6-1 with TRBJ1-5; maybe TRBD1 (6 bases). Germline CDR1 and CDR2: MNHNS and SASEGT. V was cut by 4 bases and J by 7 bases, with 11 bases left in between. This CDR3 has 13 residues. CDR3 sequence (DNA): TGTGCCAGCAGTGGGGGCAGGGGCCAGCCCCAGCATTTT. Protein sequence: CASSGGRGQPQHF.

The V and J genes are TRBV19 and TRBJ2-7; D unresolved. Trimming removed 0 bases at V and 5 bases at J, with 14 bases between. CDR1 and CDR2 from the germline V gene are LNHDA and SQIVND (reference sequence). CDR3 size: 15 residues. CDR3 region: CASSIDTGRWNEQYF. CDR3 DNA: TGTGCCAGTAGTATAGATACTGGCAGGTGGAACGAGCAGTACTTC.

This clone was seen just once. The chain links TRBV2 to TRBJ2-7; unclear D gene. The germline V and J ends were trimmed by 4 bases and 7 bases, with 8 bases remaining between them. The CDR3 is 11 residues long. Germline V gene lookup returns CDR1 SNHLY and CDR2 FYNNEI. This CDR3 reads CASSVRLEQYF. As DNA, the CDR3 is TGTGCCAGCAGTGTTAGACTGGAGCAGTACTTC. The full variable domain, in which reference TRBV2 and TRBJ2-7 provide the parts outside the CDR3, is EPEVTQTPSHQVTQMGQEVILRCVPISNHLYFYWYRQILGQKVEFLVSFYNNEISEKSEIFDDQFSVERPDGSNFTLKIRSTKLEDSAMYFCASSVRLEQYFGPGTRLTVT.

V and J are TRBV27 and TRBJ1-2; 8 bases agree with TRBD1. This CDR3 spans 15 amino acids. V was pared by 7 bases and J by 5 bases, with 12 bases of the junction left unmatched. Germline V gene lookup returns CDR1 MNHEY and CDR2 SMNVEV (reference sequence). The CDR3 region has the DNA TGTGCCAGCAATCAAACCCCGGACAGGGCTTATGGCTACACCTTC. The encoded protein is CASNQTPDRAYGYTF.

The chain has TRBV2 and TRBJ2-3, with 11 bases identical to TRBD2. The CDR3 covers 14 residues. Germline V gene lookup returns CDR1 SNHLY and CDR2 FYNNEI. The junction had 6 bases not matched to a gene; V was cut back by 9 bases and J by 4 bases. The CDR3 coding sequence is TGTGCCAGGACGACTAGCGGGGCCGCAGATACGCAGTATTTT. It is translated as CARTTSGAADTQYF. The full variable domain, rest sourced from reference TRBV2 and TRBJ2-3, is EPEVTQTPSHQVTQMGQEVILRCVPISNHLYFYWYRQILGQKVEFLVSFYNNEISEKSEIFDDQFSVERPDGSNFTLKIRSTKLEDSAMYFCARTTSGAADTQYFGPGTRLTVL.

The CDR3 DNA sequence: TGTGCCAGCAGCAGAGACAGAGAGACCCAGTACTTC. It codes for CASSRDRETQYF. The V call is TRBV7-2, the J call TRBJ2-5; D is possibly TRBD1 (5 bases). CDR1 is SGHTA, CDR2 FQGNSA, per germline. The CDR3 is 12 residues long. V was shortened by 5 bases and J by 4 bases, with 8 bases between the two germline ends.

V usage is TRBV5-5 and J usage is TRBJ2-3; possible D gene TRBD2, 5 bases. CDR3 length equals 13 residues. The V gene lost 4 bases and the J gene lost 2 bases, with 8 bases spanning the gap. Germline assignment: CDR1 SGHKS and CDR2 YYEKEE (reference sequence). The CDR3 region has the DNA TGTGCCAGCAGCCTGGACTTCACAGATACGCAGTATTTT. It translates to CASSLDFTDTQYF.

The V call is TRBV27, the J call TRBJ1-1, with TRBD1 matching over 10 bases. The CDR3 runs 19 residues. Germline CDR1 MNHEY, CDR2 SMNVEV (reference sequence). V gave up 0 bases and J gave up 1 base; unmatched junction bases: 11. The CDR3, as DNA: TGTGCCAGCAGTTTATCAGTACCGGGACAGGGGTTGTGGAACACTGAAGCTTTCTTT. Its protein product is CASSLSVPGQGLWNTEAFF.

This chain connects TRBV19 to TRBJ2-1, with D possibly TRBD2 on 6 matching bases. There are 15 residues in the CDR3. Germline CDR1 and CDR2: LNHDA and SQIVND (reference sequence). The V gene lost 5 bases and the J gene lost 10 bases, with 21 bases spanning the gap. The CDR3 bases are TGTGCCAGTAGTTCCGGGACTTACCTTATCGGGGAGCAGTTCTTC. Its protein is CASSSGTYLIGEQFF.

This clone was detected once. The chain couples TRBV7-2 to TRBJ2-2; 9 bases match TRBD2. In germline, CDR1 is SGHTA, CDR2 FQGNSA. The CDR3 runs to 17 residues. V lost 1 base to trimming and J lost 5 bases; unmatched junction nucleotides: 8. The CDR3 spells CASSLGVGSGRTGELFF. DNA for the CDR3: TGTGCCAGCAGCTTAGGGGTAGGGAGCGGGAGGACCGGGGAGCTGTTTTTT.